This TCR beta chain is from a study of T cell responses to AZD1222 COVID-19 vaccine. The CDR3 is 13 residues long. Per germline, CDR1 SNHLY and CDR2 FYNNEI. V lost 4 bases and J lost 13; bases outside the gene matches: 7. Findings and caveats of the study: Possibly, clonal diversity was underestimated; donors were largely white British and included more females. Of the AZD1222 recipients, only 5 or 6 were seropositive at baseline. Nearly half of the spike-specific TCRs reportedly recognize variant regions that carry no mutations. The study found vaccine-associated CD4 TCRs spanning spike, dominant at 160-218 and 743-854.

This clone came up once. Its matching antigen is unknown. Profiled with immunoSEQ multiplex PCR; TCRdb holds only in-frame clones, not every one. The data contain over 60,000 clones, roughly 91% of them singletons. This receptor was identified in an adult in good health. The material sequenced was peripheral blood, taken on day 0 of AZD1222 vaccination. The chain has TRBV2 and TRBJ1-4, with 9 bases fitting TRBD1. As DNA, the CDR3 is TGTGCCAGCAGTGCGGGACAGGGCCAAGTACTGTTTTTT. As protein: CASSAGQGQVLFF.